Listed below are T cell receptor beta chains from one sample, sequenced in a study of identical twins. Each CDR3 protein gets one entry after TCRdb re-called the 5' RACE reads with MiXCR. The table records approximately 470,000 distinct CDR3 sequences, around 14% of them present only once. The data also belong to a second study, concerning yellow fever vaccine responses in identical twins.

The sample comprised CD4+ T cells sorted from blood. These receptors came from a young woman in good health. The CDR3 runs from the conserved cysteine through the conserved F or W. Fields, in order: clone size, V gene, J gene, CDR3 length, D gene, CDR3 protein, CDR3 DNA. A D gene is named only where the DNA matches it firmly. The size field is filled for only some rows; it gives once, few, many or a size class.

clone_size: .
v_call: TRBV9
j_call: TRBJ1-5
cdr3_length: 15
d_call: .
cdr3_aa: CASSAGPGGNQPQHF
cdr3_nt: TGTGCCAGCAGCGCAGGACCGGGTGGCAATCAGCCCCAGCATTTT

clone_size: few
v_call: TRBV7-2
j_call: TRBJ1-1
cdr3_length: 16
d_call: TRBD1
cdr3_aa: CASSVRTGRLGTEAFF
cdr3_nt: TGTGCCAGCAGCGTCCGGACAGGGAGATTGGGCACTGAAGCTTTCTTT

clone_size: many
v_call: TRBV28
j_call: TRBJ2-3
cdr3_length: 15
d_call: TRBD1
cdr3_aa: CASIQTGTGPDTQYF
cdr3_nt: TGTGCCAGCATCCAGACAGGGACGGGGCCAGATACGCAGTATTTT

clone_size: many
v_call: TRBV29-1
j_call: TRBJ2-1
cdr3_length: 14
d_call: TRBD2
cdr3_aa: CSSRTSGGYNEQFF
cdr3_nt: TGCAGCTCTCGGACTAGCGGGGGCTACAATGAGCAGTTCTTC

clone_size: few
v_call: TRBV7-9
j_call: TRBJ2-7
cdr3_length: 14
d_call: TRBD1
cdr3_aa: CASSVGQASYEQYF
cdr3_nt: TGTGCCAGCAGCGTGGGACAGGCCTCCTACGAGCAGTACTTC

clone_size: few
v_call: TRBV28
j_call: TRBJ2-4
cdr3_length: 16
d_call: TRBD1
cdr3_aa: CASSQTGAKQKNIQYF
cdr3_nt: TGTGCCAGCAGCCAGACAGGGGCCAAACAGAAAAACATTCAGTACTTC

clone_size: many
v_call: TRBV7-6
j_call: TRBJ1-5
cdr3_length: 12
d_call: .
cdr3_aa: CASSRGSWAQHF
cdr3_nt: TGTGCCAGCAGCCGGGGGTCTTGGGCCCAGCATTTT

clone_size: .
v_call: TRBV2
j_call: TRBJ1-5
cdr3_length: 15
d_call: .
cdr3_aa: CASSVETVGDQPQHF
cdr3_nt: TGTGCCAGCAGTGTGGAGACAGTGGGGGATCAGCCCCAGCATTTT

clone_size: .
v_call: TRBV2
j_call: TRBJ2-5
cdr3_length: 13
d_call: .
cdr3_aa: CASRRSEGETQYF
cdr3_nt: TGTGCCAGCAGAAGGTCGGAGGGGGAGACCCAGTACTTC

clone_size: few
v_call: TRBV20-1
j_call: TRBJ2-7
cdr3_length: 13
d_call: .
cdr3_aa: CSAQGRYSYEQYF
cdr3_nt: TGCAGTGCTCAGGGGCGGTATTCCTACGAGCAGTACTTC

clone_size: .
v_call: TRBV30
j_call: TRBJ2-3
cdr3_length: 12
d_call: TRBD1
cdr3_aa: CAWDRATDTQYF
cdr3_nt: TGTGCCTGGGACAGGGCCACAGATACGCAGTATTTT

clone_size: .
v_call: TRBV3-1
j_call: TRBJ1-1
cdr3_length: 15
d_call: .
cdr3_aa: CASSQGGGLNTEAFF
cdr3_nt: TGTGCCAGCAGCCAAGGAGGCGGCCTGAACACTGAAGCTTTCTTT

clone_size: .
v_call: TRBV12-3/TRBV12-4
j_call: TRBJ2-5
cdr3_length: 16
d_call: TRBD2
cdr3_aa: CASSLGGVAPEETQYF
cdr3_nt: TGTGCCAGCAGTTTGGGGGGGGTAGCGCCCGAAGAGACCCAGTACTTC

clone_size: few
v_call: TRBV20-1
j_call: TRBJ2-7
cdr3_length: 16
d_call: .
cdr3_aa: CSARNYLGLADYEQYF
cdr3_nt: TGCAGTGCTAGAAACTATCTGGGACTTGCAGACTACGAGCAGTACTTC

clone_size: .
v_call: TRBV30
j_call: TRBJ2-6
cdr3_length: 13
d_call: .
cdr3_aa: CAWSVPGANVLTF
cdr3_nt: TGTGCCTGGAGTGTACCTGGGGCCAACGTCCTGACTTTC

clone_size: few
v_call: TRBV5-1
j_call: TRBJ2-5
cdr3_length: 12
d_call: .
cdr3_aa: CASRDSSETQYF
cdr3_nt: TGCGCCAGCCGGGACTCGAGCGAGACCCAGTACTTC

clone_size: few
v_call: TRBV3-1
j_call: TRBJ2-1
cdr3_length: 14
d_call: .
cdr3_aa: CASSLFSRYNEQFF
cdr3_nt: TGTGCCAGCAGCCTCTTTAGTAGGTACAATGAGCAGTTCTTC

clone_size: .
v_call: TRBV28
j_call: TRBJ2-7
cdr3_length: 15
d_call: TRBD1
cdr3_aa: CASRPPGTGTYEQYF
cdr3_nt: TGTGCCAGCAGACCTCCCGGGACAGGGACCTACGAGCAGTACTTC

clone_size: few
v_call: TRBV20-1
j_call: TRBJ1-6
cdr3_length: 13
d_call: .
cdr3_aa: CSAREEVGSPLHF
cdr3_nt: TGCAGTGCTAGAGAGGAGGTGGGGTCACCCCTCCACTTT

clone_size: few
v_call: TRBV20-1
j_call: TRBJ2-5
cdr3_length: 12
d_call: .
cdr3_aa: CSARVFGETQYF
cdr3_nt: TGCAGTGCTAGAGTTTTTGGAGAGACCCAGTACTTC

clone_size: few
v_call: TRBV25-1
j_call: TRBJ2-2
cdr3_length: 14
d_call: TRBD2
cdr3_aa: CASSVAGVDGELFF
cdr3_nt: TGTGCCAGCAGTGTTGCGGGAGTGGACGGGGAGCTGTTTTTT

clone_size: few
v_call: TRBV7-8
j_call: TRBJ2-7
cdr3_length: 16
d_call: TRBD1
cdr3_aa: CASSSGQINANYEQYF
cdr3_nt: TGTGCCAGCAGCTCGGGACAGATTAACGCCAACTACGAGCAGTACTTC

clone_size: few
v_call: TRBV3-1
j_call: TRBJ2-5
cdr3_length: 16
d_call: .
cdr3_aa: CASSQLATATKGTQYF
cdr3_nt: TGTGCCAGCAGCCAGCTGGCGACAGCCACGAAGGGGACCCAGTACTTC

clone_size: many
v_call: TRBV7-2
j_call: TRBJ2-1
cdr3_length: 16
d_call: TRBD2
cdr3_aa: CASSSRSGRMYNEQFF
cdr3_nt: TGTGCCAGCAGTTCGCGTAGCGGGAGGATGTACAATGAGCAGTTCTTC

clone_size: many
v_call: TRBV7-2
j_call: TRBJ2-1
cdr3_length: 14
d_call: .
cdr3_aa: CASSLAGDYNEQFF
cdr3_nt: TGTGCCAGCAGCTTAGCGGGGGATTACAATGAGCAGTTCTTC

clone_size: .
v_call: TRBV11-2
j_call: TRBJ2-7
cdr3_length: 14
d_call: TRBD1
cdr3_aa: CASSLETGAYDQYF
cdr3_nt: TGTGCCAGCAGCTTAGAGACAGGGGCTTACGACCAGTACTTC

clone_size: few
v_call: TRBV10-2
j_call: TRBJ2-1
cdr3_length: 17
d_call: TRBD2
cdr3_aa: CASSEYGASGTYNEQFF
cdr3_nt: TGCGCCAGCAGTGAGTATGGAGCTAGCGGTACCTACAATGAGCAGTTCTTC

clone_size: few
v_call: TRBV9
j_call: TRBJ2-5
cdr3_length: 15
d_call: TRBD2
cdr3_aa: CASSVTGGPLETQYF
cdr3_nt: TGTGCCAGCAGCGTAACGGGGGGGCCTTTGGAGACCCAGTACTTC